Shown below are 2 T cell receptor beta chains from a single sample sequenced in a study of vaccination and CD4 T cells after COVID-19. Treatment in this sample: approximately nine-day PBMC culture with coronavirus spike peptide pools or control peptides (ViraFEST assay). At the Johns Hopkins FTIC core, DNA taken from cultured CD4+ T cells was sequenced by way of the Oncomine TCR Beta short-read assay. TCRdb reprocessed the PCR reads with MiXCR, giving one entry per CDR3 protein. Among roughly 10,000 distinct CDR3 sequences listed, 50% to 80% were seen once. These TCRs' antigens remain unknown. The sequencing sample was made of CD4+ T cells from blood, cultured in vitro. These receptors all stem from a human donor who had recovered from COVID-19.

V usage is TRBV5-4 and J usage is TRBJ1-6; possibly TRBD1 for D (5 bases). The CDR3 extends over 14 amino acids. CDR1 and CDR2 (germline): SGHNT, YYREEE (reference sequence). V lost 0 bases, J lost 9 bases, and 10 bases lay in between. The CDR3 here is CASSLVGTGSPLHF. The CDR3 DNA reads TGTGCCAGCAGCTTGGTGGGGACGGGTTCACCCCTCCACTTT.

The rearrangement uses TRBV6-2 or TRBV6-3 and TRBJ2-1; D not certain. In germline, CDR1 is MNHEY, CDR2 SVGEGT. V lost 2 bases, J lost 8 bases, and 7 bases lay in between. CDR3 length: 12 amino acids. The CDR3: CASSYRVHEQFF. In DNA form, the CDR3 reads TGTGCCAGCAGTTACCGCGTCCATGAGCAGTTCTTC.